This T cell receptor (beta chain) was identified in a study of blood T cell repertoires in COVID-19. Study background: In each case, the material was cDNA or gDNA derived from T cells, B-cell-depleted T cells, or PBMCs.

The CDR3 consists of 16 residues. The trim removed 4 bases at V and 5 bases at J, leaving 5 bases unmatched. Germline V gene sequence: CDR1 KGHDR, CDR2 SFDVKD. In the original workflow: It was from reference gene primer amplification that nucleated cell counts were estimated. Clones were read by immunoSEQ multiplex PCR, and TCRdb kept only the in-frame ones, dropping some. V, J and clone size reflect that table, while D and trimming were determined from the DNA. The sample includes 250,000 to 300,000 clones, 87% of them seen just once. Sequencing input: peripheral blood. This chain joins TRBV24-1 and TRBJ2-2; TRBD1 matches at 11 bases. The receptor was derived from a woman aged 35 to 49 who had recovered from COVID-19. CDR3 coding DNA: TGTGCCACCAGTGAATCCGGGACAGGGGGTACCGGGGAGCTGTTTTTT. Translating gives CATSESGTGGTGELFF.